These 3 T cell receptor beta chains originate from one sample sequenced in a study of T cell clonality in common variable immunodeficiency. Profiled with immunoSEQ multiplex PCR; TCRdb holds only in-frame clones, not every one. The repertoire consists of about 66,000 clones, none detected only once. Sequenced: peripheral blood mononuclear cells. All receptors come from a person between 18 and 69 years old in good health.

This clone was observed at least ten times. The CDR3 end lies 3 residues beyond the end of the read and is filled in from the germline J gene. The rearrangement links TRBV6-2 or TRBV6-3 to TRBJ2-3, with no clear D. With 2 bases removed from V and 4 bases from J, the gap between germline ends came to 4 bases. This CDR3 is built from 12 residues. The germline V gene has CDR1 MNHEY and CDR2 SVGEGT. CDR3 DNA, as far as it was read: TGTGCCAGCAGTTACGTCTCAGATACG. Protein sequence: CASSYVSDT. The entire CDR3 protein is CASSYVSDTQYF.

This clone was counted between two and nine times. Read data end 3 residues before the CDR3 end; the end is taken from the germline J gene. The rearrangement links TRBV5-1 to TRBJ2-7; D is possibly TRBD2 (5 bases). Trimming removed 1 base from V and 0 bases from J, with 14 bases in between. This CDR3 is built from 16 residues. Germline V gene data show CDR1 as SGHRS and CDR2 as YFSETQ. The CDR3 DNA, read in part, is TGCGCCAGCAGCTTGCGGGCGGGCTATTTCTCCTACGAG. It codes for CASSLRAGYFSYE. The CDR3 as a whole reads CASSLRAGYFSYEQYF.

The sample holds many counts of this clone. The read finishes 3 residues shy of the CDR3 end, and the germline J gene is used to complete it. The gene calls are TRBV2 and TRBJ1-1, with a possible D match to TRBD1 (6 bases). Per germline, CDR1 SNHLY and CDR2 FYNNEI. The V gene lost 5 bases and the J gene lost 4 bases, with 14 bases spanning the gap. The CDR3 covers 14 residues. The DNA read from the CDR3 is TGTGCCAGCAGTCTTTTAGGGGGGGGCACTGAA. Its translation: CASSLLGGGTE. The complete CDR3 reads CASSLLGGGTEAFF. Supplemented by reference TRBV2 and TRBJ1-1, the full variable domain reads EPEVTQTPSHQVTQMGQEVILRCVPISNHLYFYWYRQILGQKVEFLVSFYNNEISEKSEIFDDQFSVERPDGSNFTLKIRSTKLEDSAMYFCASSLLGGGTEAFFGQGTRLTVV.